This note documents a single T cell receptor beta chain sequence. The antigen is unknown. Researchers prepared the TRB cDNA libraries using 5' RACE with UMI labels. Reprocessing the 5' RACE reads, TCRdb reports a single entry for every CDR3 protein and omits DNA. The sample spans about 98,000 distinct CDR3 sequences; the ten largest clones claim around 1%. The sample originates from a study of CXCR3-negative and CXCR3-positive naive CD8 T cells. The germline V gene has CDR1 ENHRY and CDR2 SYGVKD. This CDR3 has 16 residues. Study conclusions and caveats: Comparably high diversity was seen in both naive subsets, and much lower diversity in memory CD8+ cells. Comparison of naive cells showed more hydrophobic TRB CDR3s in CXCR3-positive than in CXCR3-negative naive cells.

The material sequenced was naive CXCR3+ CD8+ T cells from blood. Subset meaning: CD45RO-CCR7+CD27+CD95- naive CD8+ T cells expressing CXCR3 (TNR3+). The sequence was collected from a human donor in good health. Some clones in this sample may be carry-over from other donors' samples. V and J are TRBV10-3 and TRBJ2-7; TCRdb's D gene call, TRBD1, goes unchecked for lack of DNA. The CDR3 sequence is CAISESRDRGRYEPYF.